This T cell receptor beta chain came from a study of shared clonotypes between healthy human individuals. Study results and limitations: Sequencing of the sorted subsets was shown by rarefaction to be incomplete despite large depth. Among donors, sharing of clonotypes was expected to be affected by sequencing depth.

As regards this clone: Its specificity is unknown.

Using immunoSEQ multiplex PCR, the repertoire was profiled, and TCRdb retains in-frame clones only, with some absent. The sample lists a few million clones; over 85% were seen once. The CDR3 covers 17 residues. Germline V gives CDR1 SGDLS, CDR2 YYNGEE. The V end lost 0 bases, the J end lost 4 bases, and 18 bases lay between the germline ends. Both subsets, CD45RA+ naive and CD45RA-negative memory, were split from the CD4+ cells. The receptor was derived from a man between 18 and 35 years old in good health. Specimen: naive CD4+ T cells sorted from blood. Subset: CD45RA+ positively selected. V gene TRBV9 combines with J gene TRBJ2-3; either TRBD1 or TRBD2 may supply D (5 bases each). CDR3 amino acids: CASSVATKGEGADTQYF. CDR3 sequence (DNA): TGTGCCAGCAGCGTAGCTACAAAGGGAGAAGGGGCAGATACGCAGTATTTT.